This record concerns one T cell receptor beta chain sequence. The antigen is undetermined. The ViraFEST assay expanded antigen-specific CD4+ T cells with viral peptide pools before sequencing. CD4+ T cell isolation took place after less than 13 days of culture. Participants completed two doses of the BNT162b2 or mRNA-1273 vaccine. The data were taken from a study of vaccination effects on CD4 cells after COVID-19. The germline V gene has CDR1 MNHEY and CDR2 SVGAGI. V was pared by 6 bases and J by 0 bases, with 11 bases between. This CDR3 comprises 15 residues. Profiling relied on immunoSEQ multiplex PCR, and the TCRdb table lists in-frame clones only, not all of them. The sample holds around 16,000 clones; about three quarters are singletons and the top ten take under 20%.

This specimen consisted of CD4+ T cells from PBMCs cultured with HCoV-NL63 spike peptides, obtained after COVID-19 vaccination. The chain has TRBV6-5 and TRBJ2-2; no definite D call. This TCR was recovered from a human donor who received a COVID-19 vaccine. This CDR3 is CASSHGNANTGELFF. For the CDR3, the DNA is TGTGCCAGCAGCCATGGGAACGCGAACACCGGGGAGCTGTTTTTT.